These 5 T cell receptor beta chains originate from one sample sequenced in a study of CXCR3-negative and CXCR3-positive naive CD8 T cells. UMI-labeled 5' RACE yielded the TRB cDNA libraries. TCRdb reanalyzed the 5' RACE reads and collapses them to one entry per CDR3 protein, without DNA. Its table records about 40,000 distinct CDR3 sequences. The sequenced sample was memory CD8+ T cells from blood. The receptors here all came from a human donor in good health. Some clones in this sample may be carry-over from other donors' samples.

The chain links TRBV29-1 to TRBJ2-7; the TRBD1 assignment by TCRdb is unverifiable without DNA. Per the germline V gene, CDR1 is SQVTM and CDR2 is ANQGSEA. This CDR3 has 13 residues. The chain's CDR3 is CSVEQGEGNEQYF.

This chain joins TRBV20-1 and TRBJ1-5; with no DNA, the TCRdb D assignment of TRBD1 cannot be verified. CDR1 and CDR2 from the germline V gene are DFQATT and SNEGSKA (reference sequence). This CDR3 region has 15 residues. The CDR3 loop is CSAKSGTDSNQPQHF.

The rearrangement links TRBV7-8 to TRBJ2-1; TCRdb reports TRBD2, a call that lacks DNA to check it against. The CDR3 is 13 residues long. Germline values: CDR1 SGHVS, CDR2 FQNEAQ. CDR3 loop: CASSPRTGREQFF.

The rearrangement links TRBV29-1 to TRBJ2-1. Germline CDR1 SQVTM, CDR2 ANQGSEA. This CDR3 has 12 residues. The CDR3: CSDSFRSNEQFF.

The CDR3 sequence is CSVRDGVYEQYF. V and J are TRBV29-1 and TRBJ2-7; the TCRdb call, TRBD1, lacks DNA for checking. The CDR3 consists of 12 residues. CDR1 and CDR2 (germline): SQVTM, ANQGSEA.